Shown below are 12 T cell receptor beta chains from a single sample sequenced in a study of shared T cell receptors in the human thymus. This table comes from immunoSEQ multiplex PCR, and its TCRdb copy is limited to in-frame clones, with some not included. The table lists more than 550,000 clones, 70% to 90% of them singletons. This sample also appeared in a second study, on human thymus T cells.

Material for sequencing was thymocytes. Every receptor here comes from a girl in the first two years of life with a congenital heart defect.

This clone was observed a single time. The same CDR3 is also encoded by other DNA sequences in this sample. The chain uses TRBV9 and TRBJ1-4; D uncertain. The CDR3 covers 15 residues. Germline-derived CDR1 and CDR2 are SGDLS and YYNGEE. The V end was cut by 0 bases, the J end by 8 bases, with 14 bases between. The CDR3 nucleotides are TGTGCCAGCAGCGTAGGAGGGCCTACCCTCGAAAAACTGTTTTTT. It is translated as CASSVGGPTLEKLFF. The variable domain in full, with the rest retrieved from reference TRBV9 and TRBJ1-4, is DSGVTQTPKHLITATGQRVTLRCSPRSGDLSVYWYQQSLDQGLQFLIQYYNGEERAKGNILERFSAQQFPDLHSELNLSSLELGDSALYFCASSVGGPTLEKLFFGSGTQLSVL.

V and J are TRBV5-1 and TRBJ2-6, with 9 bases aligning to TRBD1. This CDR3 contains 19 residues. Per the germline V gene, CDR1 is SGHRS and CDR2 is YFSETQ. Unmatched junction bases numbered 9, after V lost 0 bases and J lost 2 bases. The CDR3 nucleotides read TGCGCCAGCAGCTTGGGCCCGGGACAGGGACTCGCTGGGGCCAACGTCCTGACTTTC. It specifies CASSLGPGQGLAGANVLTF.

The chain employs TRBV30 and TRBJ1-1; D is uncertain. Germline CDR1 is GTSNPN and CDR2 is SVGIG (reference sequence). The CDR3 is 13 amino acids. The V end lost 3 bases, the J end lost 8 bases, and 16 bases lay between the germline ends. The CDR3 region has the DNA TGTGCCTGGAGGGCAAGGACTTCAAAAGAAGCTTTCTTT. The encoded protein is CAWRARTSKEAFF.

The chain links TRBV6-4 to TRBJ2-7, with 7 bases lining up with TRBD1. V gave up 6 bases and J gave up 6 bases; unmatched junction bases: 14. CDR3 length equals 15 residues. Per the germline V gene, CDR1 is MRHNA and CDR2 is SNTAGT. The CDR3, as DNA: TGTGCCAGCAGGGAAACAGGGGATGGTGAGGGCGAGCAGTACTTC. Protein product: CASRETGDGEGEQYF.

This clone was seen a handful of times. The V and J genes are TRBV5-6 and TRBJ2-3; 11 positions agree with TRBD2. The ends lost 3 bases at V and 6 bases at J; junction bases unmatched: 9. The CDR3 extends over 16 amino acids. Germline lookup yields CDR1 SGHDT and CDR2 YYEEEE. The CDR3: CASSWKGTSGSDTQYF. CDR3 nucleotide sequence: TGTGCCAGCAGCTGGAAAGGGACTAGCGGTTCGGATACGCAGTATTTT.

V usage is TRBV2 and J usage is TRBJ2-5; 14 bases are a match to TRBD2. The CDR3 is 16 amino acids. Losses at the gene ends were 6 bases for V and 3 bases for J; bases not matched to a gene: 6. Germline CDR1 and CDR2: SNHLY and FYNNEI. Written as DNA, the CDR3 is TGTGCCAGCAGGGACCCGGGACTAGCGGGGGAAGAGACCCAGTACTTC. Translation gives CASRDPGLAGEETQYF. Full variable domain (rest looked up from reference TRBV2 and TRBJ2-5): EPEVTQTPSHQVTQMGQEVILRCVPISNHLYFYWYRQILGQKVEFLVSFYNNEISEKSEIFDDQFSVERPDGSNFTLKIRSTKLEDSAMYFCASRDPGLAGEETQYFGPGTRLLVL.

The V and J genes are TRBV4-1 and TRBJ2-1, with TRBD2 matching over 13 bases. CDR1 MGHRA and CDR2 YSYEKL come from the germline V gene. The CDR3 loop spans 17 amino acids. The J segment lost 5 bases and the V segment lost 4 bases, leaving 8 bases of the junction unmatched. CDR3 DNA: TGCGCCAGCAGCCCGCCTACTAGCGGGGGGGAGGACAATGAGCAGTTCTTC. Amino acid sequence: CASSPPTSGGEDNEQFF.

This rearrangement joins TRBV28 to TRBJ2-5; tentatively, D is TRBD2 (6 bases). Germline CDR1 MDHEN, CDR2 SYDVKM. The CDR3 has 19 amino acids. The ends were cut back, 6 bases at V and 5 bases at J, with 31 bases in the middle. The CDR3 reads CASSPRVGPPRGRKETQYF. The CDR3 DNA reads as TGTGCCAGCAGCCCGCGCGTGGGTCCTCCCCGAGGGAGGAAGGAGACCCAGTACTTC.

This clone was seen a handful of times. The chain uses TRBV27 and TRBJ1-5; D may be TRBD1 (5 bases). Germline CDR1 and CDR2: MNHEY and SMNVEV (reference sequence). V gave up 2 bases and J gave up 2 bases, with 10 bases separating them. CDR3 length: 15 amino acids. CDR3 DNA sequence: TGTGCCAGCAGTTTAAAGGGAGGGGGCAATCAGCCCCAGCATTTT. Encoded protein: CASSLKGGGNQPQHF.

The CDR3 DNA follows: TGCGCCAGCAGTGGTTACGGGAACACTGAAGCTTTCTTT. Its translation: CASSGYGNTEAFF. The chain combines TRBV10-1 with TRBJ1-1; D remains ambiguous. Trimming took off 4 bases at V and 1 base at J, with 7 bases between the two ends. Germline values: CDR1 WNHNN, CDR2 SYGVQD (reference sequence). The CDR3 is made up of 13 amino acids.

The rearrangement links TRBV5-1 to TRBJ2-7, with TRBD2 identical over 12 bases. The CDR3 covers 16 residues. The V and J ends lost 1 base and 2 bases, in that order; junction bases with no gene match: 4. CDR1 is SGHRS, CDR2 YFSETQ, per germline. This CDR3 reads CASSLKLAGGAYEQYF. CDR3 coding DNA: TGCGCCAGCAGCTTGAAACTAGCGGGGGGAGCCTACGAGCAGTACTTC.

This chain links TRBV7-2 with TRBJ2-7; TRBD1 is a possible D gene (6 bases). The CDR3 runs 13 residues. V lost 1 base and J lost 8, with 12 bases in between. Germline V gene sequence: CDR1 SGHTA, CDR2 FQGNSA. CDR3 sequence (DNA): TGTGCCAGCAGCTTAGTAGGTAGGGGGAAGCAGTACTTC. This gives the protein CASSLVGRGKQYF.